The 27 T cell receptor beta chains below were found in one sample sequenced in a study of cytomegalovirus exposure and HLA in healthy donors. PCR involved 60 Vbeta and 13 Jbeta primers. The repertoire was sequenced with immunoSEQ multiplex PCR; TCRdb's copy has only in-frame clones and lacks some. The data show around 190,000 clones, around 75% seen once. Sequencing was carried out using PBMCs. The receptors stem from a female donor in good health and CMV-seronegative.

V gene TRBV7-9 combines with J gene TRBJ2-1; 12 bases fit TRBD1. This CDR3 contains 15 residues. V lost 5 bases to trimming and J lost 9 bases; unmatched junction nucleotides: 8. Germline loops: CDR1 SEHNR, CDR2 FQNEAQ (reference sequence). Written as DNA, the CDR3 is TGTGCCAGCAGCCGGGCCGGGACAGGGGGCCGTGAGCAGTTCTTC. It yields the protein CASSRAGTGGREQFF.

Here the CDR3 DNA reads TGTGCCAGTAGTACCGACAGGGAAATGGCGTCGAACACTGAAGCTTTCTTT. It yields the protein CASSTDREMASNTEAFF. The chain employs TRBV19 and TRBJ1-1; 7 bases are shared with TRBD1. CDR1 is LNHDA, CDR2 SQIVND, per germline (reference sequence). The ends lost 4 bases at V and 1 base at J; junction bases unmatched: 12. This CDR3 contains 17 residues.

The J gene is TRBJ2-1, the V gene TRBV7-8; the D is unclear. V dropped 0 bases and J dropped 4 bases, with 19 bases sitting between them. The V gene's germline CDR1 is SGHVS and CDR2 FQNEAQ. This CDR3 region has 18 residues. The CDR3 spells CASSLALLVAQTYNEQFF. In DNA form, the CDR3 reads TGTGCCAGCAGCTTAGCGCTGTTGGTAGCACAAACTTACAATGAGCAGTTCTTC.

This sequence joins TRBV7-6 and TRBJ2-5, with a possible D match to TRBD1 (6 bases). The DNA matches TRBJ2-7 better at its end, which makes the J call doubtful. The CDR3 has 15 amino acids. Germline V gene data show CDR1 as SGHVS and CDR2 as FNYEAQ. CDR3 in amino acids: CASSVDRDISYEQYF. In nucleotides, the CDR3 is TGTGCCAGCAGCGTCGACCGGGACATCTCCTACGAGCAGTACTTC.

This rearrangement joins TRBV5-1 to TRBJ2-5; 7 positions agree with TRBD2. J lost 3 bases, V lost 1 base, and 3 bases had no gene match. The CDR3 is 14 residues long. CDR1 and CDR2 from the germline V gene are SGHRS and YFSETQ. The CDR3, as DNA: TGCGCCAGCAGCTTGTTGGGGACTAAAGAGACCCAGTACTTC. Amino acids: CASSLLGTKETQYF.

The V gene is TRBV30, the J gene TRBJ1-3; D gene uncertain. V shed 0 bases and J shed 0 bases, with 9 bases lying between them. The length of the CDR3 is 15 residues. Germline CDR1 reads GTSNPN; CDR2 reads SVGIG (reference sequence). The chain's CDR3 is CAWSVGTSSGNTIYF. The CDR3 DNA sequence: TGTGCCTGGAGTGTTGGCACCTCCTCTGGAAACACCATATATTTT.

CDR3 region: CASSRRQGLTPGNTIYF. As DNA, the CDR3 is TGTGCCAGCAGCCGACGACAGGGGCTGACGCCTGGAAACACCATATATTTT. V and J are TRBV14 and TRBJ1-3, with 8 bases identical to TRBD1. Per germline, CDR1 SGHDN and CDR2 FVKESK. The ends lost 4 bases at V and 2 bases at J; junction bases unmatched: 10. The CDR3 runs 17 residues.

This chain joins TRBV27 and TRBJ2-7; TRBD1 agrees at 7 bases. Germline CDR1 reads MNHEY; CDR2 reads SMNVEV (reference sequence). Trimming took 4 bases from V and 3 from J; bases not matched to a gene: 6. CDR3 length equals 14 residues. The CDR3 coding sequence is TGTGCCAGCAGTTCGGACAGGACCCTCTACGAGCAGTACTTC. Amino acid sequence: CASSSDRTLYEQYF.

This chain uses TRBV28 with TRBJ1-3; a weak D match, TRBD1 (6 bases). From germline, CDR1 is MDHEN and CDR2 SYDVKM. This CDR3 comprises 14 residues. Trimming stripped 2 bases from V and 2 bases from J, with 7 bases between. CDR3 sequence: CASSLRGTGNTIYF. The CDR3 coding sequence is TGTGCCAGCAGTTTAAGGGGGACTGGAAACACCATATATTTT.

The chain employs TRBV12-5 and TRBJ1-1; 7 bases fit TRBD1. From germline, CDR1 is LGHNT and CDR2 FRNRAP. The CDR3 is made up of 13 amino acids. With V trimmed by 5 bases and J by 11 bases, 11 bases remained unmatched. The CDR3 bases are TGTGCTAGTGGTCCGCCGGGACAGTGGGCCGCTTTCTTT. It yields the protein CASGPPGQWAAFF.

The gene calls are TRBV5-1 and TRBJ1-5; 8 positions agree with TRBD1. With 2 bases clipped from V and 0 bases from J, the junction kept 1 base outside the gene matches. This CDR3 has 15 amino acids. Germline V gene sequence: CDR1 SGHRS, CDR2 YFSETQ. CDR3 nucleotide sequence: TGCGCCAGCAGCTTTACAGGGGGTAGCAATCAGCCCCAGCATTTT. Protein sequence: CASSFTGGSNQPQHF.

The chain uses TRBV19 and TRBJ1-4, with unresolved D. Germline-derived CDR1 and CDR2 are LNHDA and SQIVND (reference sequence). Trimming removed 2 bases from V and 3 bases from J, with 10 bases in between. The CDR3 covers 15 residues. CDR3 loop: CASSIRRGPNEKLFF. DNA for the CDR3: TGTGCCAGTAGTATAAGACGGGGTCCTAATGAAAAACTGTTTTTT.

The gene calls are TRBV13 and TRBJ2-1, with 8 bases that match TRBD1. CDR1 is PRHDT, CDR2 FYEKMQ, per germline (reference sequence). J gave up 2 bases and V 5 bases, and 5 bases lay outside the gene matches. The CDR3 consists of 15 residues. CDR3 residues: CASSPGQGTYNEQFF. In DNA form, the CDR3 reads TGTGCCAGCAGCCCCGGACAGGGAACCTACAATGAGCAGTTCTTC. Complete variable domain (other parts from reference TRBV13 and TRBJ2-1): AAGVIQSPRHLIKEKRETATLKCYPIPRHDTVYWYQQGPGQDPQFLISFYEKMQSDKGSIPDRFSAQQFSDYHSELNMSSLELGDSALYFCASSPGQGTYNEQFFGPGTRLTVL.

The chain is built from TRBV9 and TRBJ2-2, with a weak D call TRBD1 (6 bases). CDR3 length: 16 amino acids. V gave up 0 bases and J gave up 5 bases, with 14 bases separating them. The V gene's germline CDR1 is SGDLS and CDR2 YYNGEE. DNA of the CDR3: TGTGCCAGCAGCGTAGAAGGGGGAAGGAGGACCGGGGAGCTGTTTTTT. As protein: CASSVEGGRRTGELFF.

V usage is TRBV7-8 and J usage is TRBJ2-5; 11 bases align to TRBD2. The length of the CDR3 is 15 residues. The junction had 10 bases not matched to a gene; V was cut back by 8 bases and J by 5 bases. CDR1 SGHVS and CDR2 FQNEAQ come from the germline V gene. In DNA form, the CDR3 reads TGTGCCAGCCGACTAGCGGGAAAAGGGGTGGAGACCCAGTACTTC. It codes for CASRLAGKGVETQYF.

This chain connects TRBV9 to TRBJ1-1, with D possibly being TRBD1 (6 bases). V dropped 4 bases and J dropped 5 bases, with 12 bases sitting between them. CDR3 length equals 13 residues. Germline V lookup: CDR1 SGDLS, CDR2 YYNGEE. In DNA form, the CDR3 reads TGTGCCAGCAGCCCGATTCAGGGGACTGAAGCTTTCTTT. It yields the protein CASSPIQGTEAFF.

This chain uses TRBV18 with TRBJ2-3; 7 bases fit TRBD2. V was pared by 2 bases and J by 1 base, with 3 bases of the junction left unmatched. The germline V gene encodes CDR1 KGHSH and CDR2 LQKENI. This CDR3 is built from 15 residues. CDR3 coding DNA: TGTGCCAGCTCACCAAACGGACTAGGCACAGATACGCAGTATTTT. Encoded protein: CASSPNGLGTDTQYF.

The genes are TRBV5-8 and TRBJ2-2; 15 bases map to TRBD2. CDR1 is SGHTS and CDR2 is YDEGEE in the germline V gene. The CDR3 contains 16 residues. V was pared by 4 bases and J by 5 bases, with 3 bases of the junction left unmatched. The chain's CDR3 is CASSRGLAGGTGELFF. Written as DNA, the CDR3 is TGTGCCAGCAGCCGAGGACTAGCGGGAGGGACCGGGGAGCTGTTTTTT.

The J gene is TRBJ2-3, the V gene TRBV7-2; 12 bases are shared with TRBD2. Germline V gives CDR1 SGHTA, CDR2 FQGNSA. Germline trimming cut 5 bases from V and 4 bases from J; bases unmatched to any gene: 4. This CDR3 region has 15 residues. The CDR3 spells CASSRLAGVPDTQYF. In DNA, the CDR3 is TGTGCCAGCAGCAGACTAGCGGGAGTTCCAGATACGCAGTATTTT.

This clone was counted only a few times. The V gene is TRBV4-2, the J gene TRBJ1-3, with 9 bases matching TRBD1. This CDR3 is built from 15 residues. Per the germline V gene, CDR1 is LGHNA and CDR2 is YNFKEQ. The junction had 9 bases not matched to a gene; V was cut back by 8 bases and J by 4 bases. CDR3 sequence: CASAETGGDGNTIYF. The CDR3 region has the DNA TGTGCCAGCGCCGAAACAGGGGGCGACGGAAACACCATATATTTT.

The chain combines TRBV6-5 with TRBJ2-7, with D possibly being TRBD1 (5 bases). In germline, CDR1 is MNHEY, CDR2 SVGAGI. The V gene lost 6 bases and the J gene lost 2 bases, with 14 bases spanning the gap. The CDR3 has 14 residues. This chain's CDR3 is CASSESRAPYEQYF. As DNA, the CDR3 is TGTGCCAGCAGCGAAAGCAGGGCCCCCTACGAGCAGTACTTC.

The V gene is TRBV7-3, the J gene TRBJ1-2; 7 bases map to TRBD1. The length of the CDR3 is 13 residues. Germline trimming cut 5 bases from V and 7 bases from J; bases unmatched to any gene: 7. Germline CDR1 is SGHTA and CDR2 is FQGTGA. CDR3 amino acids: CASSLEGASGYTF. The CDR3 DNA reads TGTGCCAGCAGCCTGGAGGGGGCTAGTGGCTACACCTTC.

The V and J genes are TRBV6-5 and TRBJ2-1; 7 bases agree with TRBD2. The V gene end was trimmed by 3 bases and the J gene end by 0 bases; junction bases not matched to a gene: 2. This CDR3 has 15 residues. Germline V gives CDR1 MNHEY, CDR2 SVGAGI. The CDR3 DNA follows: TGTGCCAGCAGTTATGCTAGCGGCTCCTACAATGAGCAGTTCTTC. Protein sequence: CASSYASGSYNEQFF.

The chain recombines TRBV5-1 with TRBJ2-2, with 9 positions matching TRBD2. This CDR3 contains 15 residues. The V gene end was trimmed by 10 bases and the J gene end by 2 bases; junction bases not matched to a gene: 9. Germline CDR1 SGHRS, CDR2 YFSETQ. CDR3 region: CACGRGGDNTGELFF. The CDR3 coding sequence is TGCGCCTGCGGGAGGGGGGGGGATAACACCGGGGAGCTGTTTTTT.

The rearrangement links TRBV18 to TRBJ1-4; D is ambiguous. The CDR3 length is 13 residues. With 7 bases removed from V and 3 bases from J, the gap between germline ends came to 9 bases. Germline loops: CDR1 KGHSH, CDR2 LQKENI. The CDR3 loop reads CASLLGPNEKLFF. In DNA form, the CDR3 reads TGTGCCAGCTTACTGGGCCCTAATGAAAAACTGTTTTTT.

The chain combines TRBV4-3 with TRBJ2-7; D is ambiguous. The CDR3 totals 13 residues. CDR1 is LGHNA and CDR2 is YSLEER in the germline V gene. The V end lost 0 bases, the J end lost 0 bases, and 3 bases lay between the germline ends. CDR3 nucleotide sequence: TGCGCCAGCAGCCAAGAATACTCCTACGAGCAGTACTTC. This gives the protein CASSQEYSYEQYF.

Only a few counts were recorded for this clone. Here the CDR3 reads CASSPGQGIGNTIYF. Written as DNA, the CDR3 is TGTGCCAGCAGCCCCGGACAGGGAATCGGAAACACCATATATTTT. The rearrangement links TRBV9 to TRBJ1-3; 8 nucleotides line up with TRBD1. V trimming: 4 bases; J trimming: 4 bases; junction bases outside the gene matches: 7. The CDR3 is made up of 15 amino acids. From germline, CDR1 is SGDLS and CDR2 YYNGEE.